The entry below gives a single T cell receptor (beta chain) sequence along with its context. Antigen specificity is unknown. CDR3 length: 10 amino acids. V was cut by 8 bases and J by 3 bases, with 5 bases left in between. Germline CDR1 SNHLY, CDR2 FYNNEI. The assay was immunoSEQ multiplex PCR, and TCRdb's table has in-frame clones only and misses some. The sample shows roughly 57,000 clones, 80% to 90% of them seen only once. This record comes from a study of CD4 T cells in relation to SARS-CoV-2 and coronaviruses. Study outcomes and limitations: The cross-reactivity analysis covered only spike protein, not other viral proteins. Approximately 65% of donors had memory CD4+ clonotypes crossrecognizing SARS-CoV-2 and common cold coronavirus spike.

The unexposed donors gave CD4+ T cells in about 2010-2018, prior to COVID-19. Sequencing was done on a sample of memory CD4+ T cells from PBMCs. This chain uses TRBV2 with TRBJ2-7; no firm D call. This TCR was sampled from a human donor in good health. CDR3 in DNA: TGTGCCAGCGGATACTACGAGCAGTACTTC. The encoded protein is CASGYYEQYF.